This T cell receptor beta chain comes out of a study of cytomegalovirus exposure and HLA in healthy donors. V trimming: 3 bases; J trimming: 9 bases; junction bases outside the gene matches: 6. From germline, CDR1 is MGHDK and CDR2 SYGVNS. This CDR3 region has 15 residues. This PCR relied on a set of 60 Vbeta primers and 13 Jbeta primers. Repertoires were generated with immunoSEQ multiplex PCR, while TCRdb's copy carries only in-frame clones and drops some. The data show 150,000 to 200,000 clones, 84% seen once. The sequencing input was PBMCs. The rearrangement joins TRBV25-1 to TRBJ1-6, with 9 bases lining up with TRBD1. This receptor was obtained from a man in his fifties or sixties in good health and CMV-seropositive. The chain's CDR3 is CASSEEETGGSPLHF. In nucleotides, the CDR3 is TGTGCCAGCAGTGAGGAAGAGACAGGGGGTTCACCCCTCCACTTT.